This T cell receptor (beta chain) was recovered during a study of graft-versus-host responses after intestinal transplantation. Here immunoSEQ multiplex PCR was the method, and the copy in TCRdb shows in-frame clones only, minus some. The table has 65,000 to 85,000 clones, around 86% seen once. Germline V gene lookup returns CDR1 MDHEN and CDR2 SYDVKM. V lost 1 base, J lost 8 bases, and 7 bases stayed unmatched. The length of the CDR3 is 15 residues. Note on this clone: Its antigen remains unidentified.

The material was unstimulated CD8+ T cells sorted from spleen or lymph node cells, obtained before transplant. This sequence originates from a human donor who was the organ donor for an intestinal transplant. This chain joins TRBV28 and TRBJ1-5; 8 positions agree with TRBD1. Here the CDR3 reads CASSLLADRVEPQHF. The DNA for the CDR3 is TGTGCCAGCAGTTTATTAGCGGACAGGGTTGAGCCCCAGCATTTT. The full variable domain, its missing parts supplied by reference TRBV28 and TRBJ1-5, is DVKVTQSSRYLVKRTGEKVFLECVQDMDHENMFWYRQDPGLGLRLIYFSYDVKMKEKGDIPEGYSVSREKKERFSLILESASTNQTSMYLCASSLLADRVEPQHFGDGTRLSIL.